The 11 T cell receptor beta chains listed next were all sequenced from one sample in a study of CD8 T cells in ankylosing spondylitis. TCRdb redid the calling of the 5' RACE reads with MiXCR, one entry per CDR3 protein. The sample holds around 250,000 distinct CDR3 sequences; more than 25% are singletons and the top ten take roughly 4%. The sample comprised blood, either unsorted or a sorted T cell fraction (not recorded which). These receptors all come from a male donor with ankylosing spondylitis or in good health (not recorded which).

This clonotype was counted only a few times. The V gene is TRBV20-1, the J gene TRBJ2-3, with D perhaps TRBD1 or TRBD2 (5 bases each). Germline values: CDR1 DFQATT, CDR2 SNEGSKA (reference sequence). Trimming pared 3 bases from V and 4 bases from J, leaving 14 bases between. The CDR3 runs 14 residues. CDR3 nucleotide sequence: TGCAGTGCTAGTATGGGGGTCGTTCCAGATACGCAGTATTTT. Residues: CSASMGVVPDTQYF.

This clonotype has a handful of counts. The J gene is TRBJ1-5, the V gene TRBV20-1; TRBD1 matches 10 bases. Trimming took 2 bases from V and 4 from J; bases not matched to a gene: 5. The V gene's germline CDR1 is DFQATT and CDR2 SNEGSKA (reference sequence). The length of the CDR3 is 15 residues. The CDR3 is CSARLWTGGNQPQHF. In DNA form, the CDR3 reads TGCAGTGCTAGACTTTGGACAGGGGGAAATCAGCCCCAGCATTTT.

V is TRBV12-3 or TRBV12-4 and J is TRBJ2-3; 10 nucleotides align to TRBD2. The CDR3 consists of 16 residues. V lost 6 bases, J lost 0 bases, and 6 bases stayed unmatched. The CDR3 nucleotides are TGTGCCAGCAGCCCGAGCGGGGGGGCTAGCACAGATACGCAGTATTTT. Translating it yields CASSPSGGASTDTQYF.

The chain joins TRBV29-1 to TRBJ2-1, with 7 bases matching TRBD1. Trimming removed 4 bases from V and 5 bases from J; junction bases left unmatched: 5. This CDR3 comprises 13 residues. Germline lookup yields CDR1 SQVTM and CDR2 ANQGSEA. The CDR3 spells CSVGQGWDNEQFF. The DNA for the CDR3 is TGCAGCGTTGGACAGGGTTGGGACAATGAGCAGTTCTTC.

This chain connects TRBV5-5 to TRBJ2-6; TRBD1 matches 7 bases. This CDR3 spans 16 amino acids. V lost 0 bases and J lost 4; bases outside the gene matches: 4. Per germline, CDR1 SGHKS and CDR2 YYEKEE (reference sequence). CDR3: CASSLEGALGANVLTF. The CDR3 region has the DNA TGTGCCAGCAGCTTGGAGGGGGCGTTGGGGGCCAACGTCCTGACTTTC.

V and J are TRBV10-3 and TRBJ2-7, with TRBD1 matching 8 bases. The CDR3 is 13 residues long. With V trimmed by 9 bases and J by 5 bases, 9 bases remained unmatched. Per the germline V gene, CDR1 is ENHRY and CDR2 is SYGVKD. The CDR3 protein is CAMEDRARNEQYF. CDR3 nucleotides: TGTGCCATGGAGGACAGGGCCAGAAACGAGCAGTACTTC.

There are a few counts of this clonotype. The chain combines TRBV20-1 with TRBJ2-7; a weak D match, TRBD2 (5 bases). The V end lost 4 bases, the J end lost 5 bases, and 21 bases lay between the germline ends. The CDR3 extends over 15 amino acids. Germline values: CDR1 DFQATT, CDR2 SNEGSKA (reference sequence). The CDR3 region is CSATVAREISHEQYF. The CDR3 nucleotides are TGCAGTGCTACCGTGGCACGGGAAATAAGTCACGAGCAGTACTTC.

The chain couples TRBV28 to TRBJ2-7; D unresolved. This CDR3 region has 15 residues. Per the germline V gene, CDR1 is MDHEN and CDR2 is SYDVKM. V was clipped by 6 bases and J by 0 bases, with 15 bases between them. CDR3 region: CASSTWGRGSYEQYF. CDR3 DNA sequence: TGTGCCAGCAGCACCTGGGGTAGAGGCTCCTACGAGCAGTACTTC.

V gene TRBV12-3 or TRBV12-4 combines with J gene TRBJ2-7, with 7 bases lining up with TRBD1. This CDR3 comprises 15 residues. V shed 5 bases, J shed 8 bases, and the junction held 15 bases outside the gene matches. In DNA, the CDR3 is TGTGCCAGCAGTCGAACCGGGACAGAAGGGGATAAGCAGTACTTC. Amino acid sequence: CASSRTGTEGDKQYF.

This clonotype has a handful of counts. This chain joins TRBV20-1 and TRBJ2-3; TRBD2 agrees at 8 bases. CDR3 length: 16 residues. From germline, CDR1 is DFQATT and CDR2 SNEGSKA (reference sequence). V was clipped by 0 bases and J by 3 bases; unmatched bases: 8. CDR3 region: CSARDISGAETDTQYF. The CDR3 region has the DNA TGCAGTGCTAGAGATATTAGCGGGGCCGAGACAGATACGCAGTATTTT.

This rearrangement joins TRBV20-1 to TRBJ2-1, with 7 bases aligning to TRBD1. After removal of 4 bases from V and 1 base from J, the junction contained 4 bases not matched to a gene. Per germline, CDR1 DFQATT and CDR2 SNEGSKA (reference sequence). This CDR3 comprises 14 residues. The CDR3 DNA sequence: TGCAGTGCTAAGACAGGGAATTCCTACAATGAGCAGTTCTTC. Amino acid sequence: CSAKTGNSYNEQFF.